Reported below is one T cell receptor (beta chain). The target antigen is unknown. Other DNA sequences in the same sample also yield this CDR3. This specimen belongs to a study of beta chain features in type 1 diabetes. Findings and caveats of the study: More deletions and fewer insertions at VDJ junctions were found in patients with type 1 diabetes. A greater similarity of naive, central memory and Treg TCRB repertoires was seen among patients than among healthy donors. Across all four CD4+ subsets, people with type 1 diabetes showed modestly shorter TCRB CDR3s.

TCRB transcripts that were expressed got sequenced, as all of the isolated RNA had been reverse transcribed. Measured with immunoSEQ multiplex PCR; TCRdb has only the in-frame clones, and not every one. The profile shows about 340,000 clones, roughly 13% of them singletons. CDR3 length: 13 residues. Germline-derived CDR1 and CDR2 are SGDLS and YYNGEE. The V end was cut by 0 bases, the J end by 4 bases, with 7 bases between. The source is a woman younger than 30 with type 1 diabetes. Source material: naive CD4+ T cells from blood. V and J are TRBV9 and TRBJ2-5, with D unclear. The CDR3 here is CASSVGPGETQYF. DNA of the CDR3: TGTGCCAGCAGCGTAGGACCGGGAGAGACCCAGTACTTC. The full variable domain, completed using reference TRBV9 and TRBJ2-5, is DSGVTQTPKHLITATGQRVTLRCSPRSGDLSVYWYQQSLDQGLQFLIQYYNGEERAKGNILERFSAQQFPDLHSELNLSSLELGDSALYFCASSVGPGETQYFGPGTRLLVL.